In its sample, the clone carrying this T cell receptor (beta chain) was seen a few times. The data belong to a study of blood T cell repertoires in COVID-19. Study summary: Samples representing acute and convalescent COVID-19 were sourced from the United States, Italy and Spain. T cells, B-cell-depleted T cells, or PBMCs provided the cDNA or gDNA that served as material.

CDR1 and CDR2 from the germline V gene are MGHRA and YSYEKL. Trimming removed 0 bases from V and 2 bases from J; junction bases left unmatched: 7. The CDR3 totals 16 residues. Produced via immunoSEQ multiplex PCR; TCRdb's table is partial and in-frame only. The table includes tens of thousands of clones, roughly 90% detected once. The TCR comes from a woman aged 60-75 years with acute or convalescent COVID-19. The specimen was peripheral blood. This chain links TRBV4-1 with TRBJ2-7; 7 bases agree with TRBD2. CDR3 residues: CASSQDRRECPYEQYV. The CDR3 DNA sequence: TGCGCCAGCAGCCAAGATAGGCGGGAGTGTCCCTACGAGCAGTACGTC.